This record concerns one T cell receptor (beta chain) sequence. Its target is unknown. These data belong to a study of T cell repertoires in ileal Crohn's disease. Background on the study: Patients had a median 7.9-year disease duration, and over 30% were active smokers.

Generated by immunoSEQ multiplex PCR, the TCRdb table keeps only in-frame clones and is missing some. The sample shows roughly 18,000 clones, around 78% of them seen only once. Findings of the study overall: Clonal expansions were more frequent in active smokers than non-smokers at surgery. Mucosal expansions were suggested to be mainly CD8 T cells. Endoscopic recurrence occurred in every patient whose clonality exceeded 26.8%.

V shed 7 bases, J shed 4 bases, and the junction held 10 bases outside the gene matches. CDR3 length: 15 residues. Germline assignment: CDR1 SNHLY and CDR2 FYNNEI. Sequencing was carried out using ileal tissue. The gene calls are TRBV2 and TRBJ1-5, with 7 nucleotides matching TRBD1. This TCR came from an adult with Crohn's disease. CDR3 bases: TGTGCCAGCACCACCTTCGGGACAGCAAATCAGCCCCAGCATTTT. Residues: CASTTFGTANQPQHF. Together with reference TRBV2 and TRBJ1-5, the CDR3 gives the full variable domain: EPEVTQTPSHQVTQMGQEVILRCVPISNHLYFYWYRQILGQKVEFLVSFYNNEISEKSEIFDDQFSVERPDGSNFTLKIRSTKLEDSAMYFCASTTFGTANQPQHFGDGTRLSIL.